This T cell receptor beta chain comes out of a study of Ad26.COV2.S vaccination and SARS-CoV-2 variants. Study in general: It was the COV1001 Ad26.COV2.S trial arm that included the donor.

Generated by immunoSEQ multiplex PCR, the TCRdb table keeps only in-frame clones and is missing some. The sample yields fewer than 500,000 clones, 85% to 90% seen once. The treatment here: some 20 received Ad26.COV2.S at low or high dose, single or two shots; 5 received placebo; per-sample allocation not given. After the first vaccine or placebo injection, samples were drawn on day 63. Wuhan-strain spike was delivered by a replication-incompetent Ad26 vector. With 8 bases removed from V and 3 bases from J, the gap between germline ends came to 14 bases. The CDR3 consists of 14 residues. Germline loops: CDR1 MDHEN, CDR2 SYDVKM.

The chain has TRBV28 and TRBJ1-5; D unresolved. The receptor was isolated from a person between 18 and 65 years old who received the Ad26.COV2.S COVID-19 vaccine or a placebo. The sequenced sample was peripheral blood, obtained in a trial of Ad26.COV2.S vaccine versus placebo. The CDR3 reads CASRGSLYNQPQHF. The CDR3 DNA follows: TGTGCCAGCCGTGGCAGTCTCTACAATCAGCCCCAGCATTTT.